Each of the 14 T cell receptor beta chains below was sequenced from the same sample in a study of shared clonotypes between healthy human individuals. TCRdb's copy holds only in-frame clones and misses some; the assay was immunoSEQ multiplex PCR. The sample consists of 2 million to 2.5 million clones, 85% to 95% of them appearing once. The sequenced material came from naive CD4+ T cells from PBMCs. Sample subset: CD45RA+ positively selected. The receptor set was obtained from a man younger than 30 in good health. Some clones in this sample may be carry-over from other donors' samples.

The chain carries TRBV6-1 and TRBJ1-5; no clear D gene. With 6 bases removed from V and 1 base from J, the gap between germline ends came to 13 bases. The CDR3 spans 15 residues. CDR1 MNHNS and CDR2 SASEGT come from the germline V gene. In nucleotides, the CDR3 is TGTGCCAGCAGCTCCCTGGGTCGGAGCAATCAGCCCCAGCATTTT. Translation gives CASSSLGRSNQPQHF.

This clone was seen only once. The chain links TRBV9 to TRBJ1-3; the match to TRBD1 covers 10 bases. V gave up 4 bases and J gave up 3 bases; unmatched junction bases: 4. CDR1 and CDR2 from the germline V gene are SGDLS and YYNGEE. The CDR3 extends over 15 amino acids. The CDR3 coding sequence is TGTGCCAGCAGCCTGAGGACAGGGGGTGGAAACACCATATATTTT. Amino acid sequence: CASSLRTGGGNTIYF.

This chain connects TRBV7-2 to TRBJ2-5; D gene uncertain. Trimming pared 0 bases from V and 5 bases from J, leaving 7 bases between. CDR3 length: 13 amino acids. Germline values: CDR1 SGHTA, CDR2 FQGNSA. CDR3 coding DNA: TGTGCCAGCAGCTTAGCTTCTATGGAGACCCAGTACTTC. Its translation: CASSLASMETQYF.

On this clone itself: The sample carries other DNA sequences with the same CDR3. The rearrangement links TRBV5-6 to TRBJ2-7; D not certain. The CDR3 length is 11 residues. The V gene's germline CDR1 is SGHDT and CDR2 YYEEEE. V gave up 0 bases and J gave up 4 bases, with 2 bases separating them. CDR3 bases: TGTGCCAGCAGCTTGGGGTACGAGCAGTACTTC. Its translation is CASSLGYEQYF. Using reference TRBV5-6 and TRBJ2-7 for the parts outside the CDR3, the full variable domain is DAGVTQSPTHLIKTRGQQVTLRCSPKSGHDTVSWYQQALGQGPQFIFQYYEEEERQRGNFPDRFSGHQFPNYSSELNVNALLLGDSALYLCASSLGYEQYFGPGTRLTVT.

The rearrangement uses TRBV10-1 and TRBJ2-7; weak D call: TRBD2 (6 bases). Germline CDR1 reads WNHNN; CDR2 reads SYGVQD (reference sequence). This CDR3 is 14 amino acids long. Trimming cost V 7 bases and J 2 bases, with 15 bases left between them. As DNA, the CDR3 is TGCGCCAGCACCCCGGGCGGGGAGGCCTACGAGCAGTACTTC. Translation: CASTPGGEAYEQYF.

The sample holds one count of this clone. The rearrangement uses TRBV10-2 and TRBJ2-5; 10 bases agree with TRBD2. After removal of 5 bases from V and 1 base from J, the junction contained 7 bases not matched to a gene. The CDR3 extends over 16 amino acids. In germline, CDR1 is WSHSY, CDR2 SAAADI. CDR3 protein: CASSWASGGSQETQYF. CDR3 coding DNA: TGCGCCAGCAGTTGGGCTAGCGGGGGCTCCCAAGAGACCCAGTACTTC.

The chain recombines TRBV7-3 with TRBJ2-5, with D tentatively TRBD2 (6 bases). V was cut by 6 bases and J by 1 base, with 21 bases left in between. The CDR3 totals 17 residues. CDR1 and CDR2 (germline): SGHTA, FQGTGA. DNA for the CDR3: TGTGCCAGCAGTCGAGGCCGCGGGGCTGTCCCCCAAGAGACCCAGTACTTC. It is translated as CASSRGRGAVPQETQYF.

The rearrangement uses TRBV6-6 and TRBJ1-2; D unclear. The CDR3 spans 16 residues. The germline V gene encodes CDR1 MNHNY and CDR2 SVGAGI (reference sequence). V was shortened by 6 bases and J by 7 bases, with 24 bases between the two germline ends. CDR3 DNA: TGTGCCAGCAGGACTAAGACATCCTCCCCTCATCGTGGCTACACCTTC. Its translation is CASRTKTSSPHRGYTF.

The chain links TRBV14 to TRBJ2-7; 9 bases fit TRBD1. This CDR3 is 15 amino acids long. Germline V lookup: CDR1 SGHDN, CDR2 FVKESK. With V trimmed by 4 bases and J by 7 bases, 11 bases remained unmatched. The DNA of the CDR3 is TGTGCCAGCAGCCTCTACCGGGACAGGGACTTAGAGCAGTACTTC. Translation: CASSLYRDRDLEQYF. The whole variable domain, remainder taken from reference TRBV14 and TRBJ2-7, is EAGVTQFPSHSVIEKGQTVTLRCDPISGHDNLYWYRRVMGKEIKFLLHFVKESKQDESGMPNNRFLAERTGGTYSTLKVQPAELEDSGVYFCASSLYRDRDLEQYFGPGTRLTVT.

The chain employs TRBV11-2 and TRBJ1-2; no firm D call. The CDR3 has 15 residues. CDR1 and CDR2 (germline): SGHAT, FQNNGV. V was shortened by 1 base and J by 0 bases, with 9 bases between the two germline ends. The CDR3 here is CASSLASGANYGYTF. In nucleotides, the CDR3 is TGTGCCAGCAGCTTAGCGTCAGGCGCTAACTATGGCTACACCTTC.

The chain carries TRBV30 and TRBJ2-7; D may be TRBD1 (6 bases). Trimming pared 6 bases from V and 2 bases from J, leaving 20 bases between. The CDR3 has 15 amino acids. Germline assignment: CDR1 GTSNPN and CDR2 SVGIG (reference sequence). The CDR3 loop reads CACTGGQSPAYEQYF. The CDR3 DNA follows: TGTGCCTGTACCGGAGGACAGTCCCCCGCCTACGAGCAGTACTTC.

The chain employs TRBV6-5 and TRBJ1-1; the match to TRBD1 covers 8 bases. Per the germline V gene, CDR1 is MNHEY and CDR2 is SVGAGI. The length of the CDR3 is 14 residues. J lost 9 bases, V lost 2 bases, and 8 bases had no gene match. In DNA form, the CDR3 reads TGTGCCAGCAGTTACCCCGGGACAGGTGGAAAAGCTTTCTTT. Translated: CASSYPGTGGKAFF.

The sample holds one count of this clone. V gene TRBV5-1 combines with J gene TRBJ1-5; a weak D match, TRBD1 (6 bases). Per germline, CDR1 SGHRS and CDR2 YFSETQ. Trimming cost V 2 bases and J 8 bases, with 14 bases left between them. There are 14 residues in the CDR3. The CDR3 reads CASSFLQGGEPQHF. As DNA, the CDR3 is TGCGCCAGCAGCTTTTTACAGGGCGGTGAGCCCCAGCATTTT.

The chain employs TRBV5-1 and TRBJ2-6, with D hard to call. Germline V CDR1 and CDR2: SGHRS, YFSETQ. V was clipped by 3 bases and J by 1 base, with 5 bases between them. This CDR3 has 14 residues. The CDR3 spells CASSYPSGANVLTF. In nucleotides, the CDR3 is TGCGCCAGCAGCTACCCATCTGGGGCCAACGTCCTGACTTTC.